The 5 T cell receptor beta chains below were found in one sample sequenced in a study of T cell responses to AZD1222 COVID-19 vaccine. TCRdb keeps only in-frame clones here, not all; method: immunoSEQ multiplex PCR. Among 60,000 to 70,000 clones listed, 80% to 90% were seen once. The material was peripheral blood, obtained on day 0 of AZD1222 vaccination. These receptors all come from an adult in good health.

This chain uses TRBV27 with TRBJ2-3; TRBD2 agrees at 13 bases. J was trimmed by 6 bases and V by 2 bases; bases with no gene match: 2. Germline-derived CDR1 and CDR2 are MNHEY and SMNVEV (reference sequence). The CDR3 sequence is 15 residues long. The CDR3: CASSLTSGGADTQYF. For the CDR3, the DNA is TGTGCCAGCAGTTTAACTAGCGGGGGGGCTGATACGCAGTATTTT.

The chain carries TRBV19 and TRBJ2-7, with 11 bases matching TRBD2. The CDR3 spans 14 residues. V trimming: 11 bases; J trimming: 1 base; junction bases outside the gene matches: 7. Germline CDR1 LNHDA, CDR2 SQIVND (reference sequence). The CDR3 is CASGTSGISYEQYF. The CDR3 DNA is TGTGCCTCCGGGACTAGCGGCATATCCTACGAGCAGTACTTC.

This sequence joins TRBV11-3 and TRBJ2-1, with D hard to call. The germline CDR1 and CDR2 sequences are SGHNT and YENEEA. The CDR3 sequence is 15 residues long. Trimming shortened V by 3 bases and J by 2 bases, and 11 bases separated the two germline ends. The CDR3 spells CASSLARSAYNEQFF. CDR3 in DNA: TGTGCCAGCAGCTTGGCCAGATCGGCCTACAATGAGCAGTTCTTC.

The J gene is TRBJ2-7, the V gene TRBV2; no clear D. CDR3 length: 15 amino acids. Trimming removed 4 bases at V and 1 base at J, with 14 bases between. Germline V gene data show CDR1 as SNHLY and CDR2 as FYNNEI. The CDR3 bases are TGTGCCAGCAGTGTTATGCAGAACCCTTCCTACGAGCAGTACTTC. It codes for CASSVMQNPSYEQYF.

This chain connects TRBV30 to TRBJ1-1; D is perhaps TRBD1 (6 bases). V lost 1 base, J lost 1 base, and 16 bases lay in between. CDR1 is GTSNPN and CDR2 is SVGIG in the germline V gene (reference sequence). The CDR3 has 16 amino acids. The DNA of the CDR3 is TGTGCCTGGAGTGGATCACAGGGCGGGGGGAACACTGAAGCTTTCTTT. Amino acids: CAWSGSQGGGNTEAFF.